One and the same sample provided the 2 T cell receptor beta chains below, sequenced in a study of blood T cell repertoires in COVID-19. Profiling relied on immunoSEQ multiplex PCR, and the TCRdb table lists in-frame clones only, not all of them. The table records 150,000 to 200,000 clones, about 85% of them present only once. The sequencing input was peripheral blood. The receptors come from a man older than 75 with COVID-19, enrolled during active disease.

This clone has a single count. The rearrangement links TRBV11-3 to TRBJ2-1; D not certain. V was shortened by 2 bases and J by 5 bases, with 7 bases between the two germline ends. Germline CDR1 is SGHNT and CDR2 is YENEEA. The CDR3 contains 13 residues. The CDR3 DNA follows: TGTGCCAGCAGCTTAAGGAGAAACAATGAGCAGTTCTTC. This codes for CASSLRRNNEQFF.

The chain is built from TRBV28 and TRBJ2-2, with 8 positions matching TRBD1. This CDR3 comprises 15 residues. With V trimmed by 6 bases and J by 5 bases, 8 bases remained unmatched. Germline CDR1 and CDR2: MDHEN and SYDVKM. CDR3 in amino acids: CASSQPGQGTGELFF. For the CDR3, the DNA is TGTGCCAGCAGCCAACCTGGACAGGGAACCGGGGAGCTGTTTTTT.